This TCR beta chain was retrieved from a study of T-cell reconstitution after alpha-beta-depleted transplantation in children. Study-level results: Some patients' high day-60 TCRbeta diversity was attributed to recipient cells surviving conditioning. By one year post-transplant, T-cell counts and diversity largely arose from T cells that were newly produced.

As for this clonotype: What it recognizes is unknown.

The V end was cut by 2 bases, the J end by 2 bases, with 18 bases between. Looked up from germline, CDR1 is KGHDR and CDR2 is SFDVKD. The CDR3 totals 18 residues. A TCRbeta library incorporating unique molecular identifiers was prepared. TCRdb reanalysed the PCR reads using MiXCR and keeps one entry per CDR3 protein. The table has 250,000 to 400,000 distinct CDR3 sequences, around 25% seen once. This receptor was identified in a male patient younger than 18 who had a stem cell transplant for acute lymphoblastic leukemia, so the T cells may come from the graft donor. Sequencing was performed on PBMCs, mostly from graft donor cells, taken 180 days after TCRalphabeta/CD19-depleted stem cell transplant. The rearrangement links TRBV24-1 to TRBJ1-5, with D possibly matching TRBD1 (6 bases). The CDR3 region is CATSDSFSRDTCNQPQHF. CDR3 DNA: TGTGCCACCAGTGATTCCTTCTCCCGGGACACCTGCAATCAGCCCCAGCATTTT.